The 23 T cell receptor beta chains below were found in one sample sequenced in a study of cytotoxic CD8 clonotypes in ibrutinib-treated CLL. TCRdb's copy holds only in-frame clones and misses some; the assay was immunoSEQ multiplex PCR. The sample includes some 120,000 clones, approximately 81% of them seen just once. The material sequenced was PBMCs, taken after 24 months of ibrutinib treatment. These TCRs come from a human donor with chronic lymphocytic leukemia.

This clone has more than one count but fewer than ten. The V call is TRBV27, the J call TRBJ2-3; 12 bases line up with TRBD1. CDR1 is MNHEY and CDR2 is SMNVEV in the germline V gene (reference sequence). The CDR3 length is 17 residues. The junction had 10 bases not matched to a gene; V was cut back by 5 bases and J by 4 bases. The CDR3 loop is CASSHSRDRGRPDTQYF. CDR3 DNA sequence: TGTGCCAGCAGTCACTCCCGGGACAGGGGGCGGCCAGATACGCAGTATTTT.

This chain connects TRBV18 to TRBJ2-1; D gene ambiguous. Germline V gives CDR1 KGHSH, CDR2 LQKENI. This CDR3 has 12 amino acids. V dropped 6 bases and J dropped 7 bases, with 10 bases sitting between them. The CDR3 loop reads CASSATVNEQFF. The DNA of the CDR3 is TGTGCCAGCTCTGCGACGGTTAATGAGCAGTTCTTC.

The chain uses TRBV9 and TRBJ2-1, with TRBD1 matching 9 bases. Per the germline V gene, CDR1 is SGDLS and CDR2 is YYNGEE. The V gene end was trimmed by 7 bases and the J gene end by 8 bases; junction bases not matched to a gene: 7. The CDR3 runs 13 residues. CDR3 DNA: TGTGCCAGCTCAGGACAGGGGAAAGATGAGCAGTTCTTC. Translation gives CASSGQGKDEQFF.

Details on this clone: Other DNA sequences in this specimen translate into the identical CDR3. The chain joins TRBV11-2 to TRBJ1-1; 7 nucleotides agree with TRBD1. From germline, CDR1 is SGHAT and CDR2 FQNNGV. Trimming removed 1 base from V and 1 base from J; junction bases left unmatched: 0. This CDR3 region has 14 residues. As DNA, the CDR3 is TGTGCCAGCAGCTTAGCAGGGGGGAACACTGAAGCTTTCTTT. It specifies CASSLAGGNTEAFF.

This chain links TRBV9 with TRBJ2-5; D not certain. CDR3 size: 13 residues. Trimming took 0 bases from V and 5 from J, leaving 8 bases between them. Germline values: CDR1 SGDLS, CDR2 YYNGEE. CDR3 coding DNA: TGTGCCAGCAGCGTAGCGGCCGGGGAGACCCAGTACTTC. It specifies CASSVAAGETQYF.

The rearrangement links TRBV6-5 to TRBJ2-7; the D gene is possibly TRBD2 (5 bases). Trimming stripped 7 bases from V and 1 base from J, with 14 bases between. Germline-derived CDR1 and CDR2 are MNHEY and SVGAGI. This CDR3 contains 14 residues. The CDR3 coding sequence is TGTGCCAGCACCCCCCCGGGGAGTTCCTACGAGCAGTACTTC. Translating it yields CASTPPGSSYEQYF.

This chain uses TRBV6-5 with TRBJ2-7; D may correspond to TRBD1 or TRBD2 (5 bases each). Germline V CDR1 and CDR2: MNHEY, SVGAGI. The CDR3 is 13 residues long. Trimming pared 6 bases from V and 6 bases from J, leaving 15 bases between. The CDR3 nucleotides read TGTGCCAGCAGCCCCTTAAGAGGGGCCGAGCAGTACTTC. Its translation: CASSPLRGAEQYF.

V and J are TRBV19 and TRBJ1-1, with 9 bases lining up with TRBD1. The CDR3 is made up of 15 amino acids. CDR1 is LNHDA and CDR2 is SQIVND in the germline V gene (reference sequence). V shed 4 bases and J 1 base; nucleotides not matched to a gene: 4. CDR3 residues: CASSTVDRGNTEAFF. CDR3 DNA: TGTGCCAGTAGTACCGTGGACAGGGGGAACACTGAAGCTTTCTTT.

The chain employs TRBV4-2 and TRBJ1-2; D is uncertain. CDR3 length: 15 amino acids. Deletions cut 0 bases from V and 4 bases from J, with 12 bases between. Germline-derived CDR1 and CDR2 are LGHNA and YNFKEQ. CDR3 coding DNA: TGTGCCAGCAGCCAAGATCCGAACAGCCGCTATGGCTACACCTTC. Translation gives CASSQDPNSRYGYTF.

This rearrangement joins TRBV19 to TRBJ1-4; 7 nucleotides line up with TRBD1. Germline-derived CDR1 and CDR2 are LNHDA and SQIVND (reference sequence). The CDR3 runs to 13 residues. The ends lost 3 bases at V and 10 bases at J; junction bases unmatched: 5. CDR3 DNA: TGTGCCAGTAGTATCCTTAGGACAGGAAAACTGTTTTTT. Its translation: CASSILRTGKLFF.

The J gene is TRBJ1-1, the V gene TRBV19; 7 nucleotides line up with TRBD1. There are 17 residues in the CDR3. V lost 6 bases to trimming and J lost 0 bases; unmatched junction nucleotides: 13. Germline CDR1 is LNHDA and CDR2 is SQIVND (reference sequence). The CDR3 here is CASSLTGRGGMNTEAFF. The CDR3 DNA follows: TGTGCCAGTAGCCTGACAGGGCGAGGGGGAATGAACACTGAAGCTTTCTTT.

The V call is TRBV29-1, the J call TRBJ1-3; 11 bases fit TRBD1. After removal of 4 bases from V and 1 base from J, the junction contained 12 bases not matched to a gene. The CDR3 contains 18 residues. Germline CDR1 reads SQVTM; CDR2 reads ANQGSEA. As DNA, the CDR3 is TGCAGCGTTGCCTTTGGGACAGGGGGAACGAATTCTGGAAACACCATATATTTT. Translated, it gives CSVAFGTGGTNSGNTIYF.

The chain combines TRBV6-5 with TRBJ2-3, with D maybe TRBD1 (5 bases). V shed 7 bases and J shed 0 bases, with 11 bases lying between them. This CDR3 region has 14 residues. Germline V gives CDR1 MNHEY, CDR2 SVGAGI. CDR3 nucleotide sequence: TGTGCCAGCACCCGAGACAGCAGCACAGATACGCAGTATTTT. It codes for CASTRDSSTDTQYF.

The chain combines TRBV7-2 with TRBJ1-2, with 9 bases identical to TRBD1. The length of the CDR3 is 15 residues. The trim removed 5 bases at V and 5 bases at J, leaving 9 bases unmatched. From germline, CDR1 is SGHTA and CDR2 FQGNSA. The DNA for the CDR3 is TGTGCCAGCAGCCTGGGTGGCGGGACAGGGTATGGCTACACCTTC. Translated: CASSLGGGTGYGYTF.

This rearrangement joins TRBV7-2 to TRBJ2-3; 8 nucleotides agree with TRBD2. The trim removed 5 bases at V and 7 bases at J, leaving 17 bases unmatched. CDR3 length: 17 amino acids. In germline, CDR1 is SGHTA, CDR2 FQGNSA. The CDR3 DNA reads TGTGCCAGCAGCCCCCGGGTGAACTCGGGGGGGCGCAATACGCAGTATTTT. Amino acids: CASSPRVNSGGRNTQYF.

This clone appeared once. This sequence joins TRBV7-2 and TRBJ2-2; D could derive from TRBD1 or TRBD2 (5 bases each). V was cut by 2 bases and J by 7 bases, with 11 bases left in between. The CDR3 totals 14 residues. Germline V gives CDR1 SGHTA, CDR2 FQGNSA. CDR3 sequence reads: CASSLIGTGGELFF. The CDR3 DNA is TGTGCCAGCAGCTTAATCGGGACGGGCGGGGAGCTGTTTTTT. The full variable domain, its missing parts supplied by reference TRBV7-2 and TRBJ2-2, is GAGVSQSPSNKVTEKGKDVELRCDPISGHTALYWYRQSLGQGLEFLIYFQGNSAPDKSGLPSDRFSAERTGGSVSTLTIQRTQQEDSAVYLCASSLIGTGGELFFGEGSRLTVL.

In DNA, the CDR3 is TGTGCCAGCAGTTTTACAGGGAACTCTGGAAACACCATATATTTT. Translating gives CASSFTGNSGNTIYF. The V and J genes are TRBV7-2 and TRBJ1-3; D is possibly TRBD1 (6 bases). V lost 6 bases and J lost 0, with 12 bases in between. The germline V gene has CDR1 SGHTA and CDR2 FQGNSA. The CDR3 is made up of 15 amino acids.

This sequence joins TRBV15 and TRBJ1-1, with D possibly TRBD1 on 5 matching bases. The CDR3 contains 14 residues. V lost 5 bases to trimming and J lost 10 bases, with 20 bases between them. CDR1 LNHNV and CDR2 YYDKDF come from the germline V gene (reference sequence). DNA for the CDR3: TGTGCCACCAGCGGACTGTCAGGGATTGTTGGAGCTTTCTTT. This sequence encodes CATSGLSGIVGAFF.

V gene TRBV30 combines with J gene TRBJ2-7; D gene ambiguous. Germline CDR1 and CDR2: GTSNPN and SVGIG (reference sequence). V lost 4 bases and J 6 bases, leaving 13 bases between the germline ends. The CDR3 runs to 12 residues. The CDR3 sequence is CAWTRDSSEQYF. The CDR3 DNA sequence: TGTGCCTGGACTAGGGATTCGAGCGAGCAGTACTTC. Filled out from reference TRBV30 and TRBJ2-7, the complete variable domain reads SQTIHQWPATLVQPVGSPLSLECTVEGTSNPNLYWYRQAAGRGLQLLFYSVGIGQISSEVPQNLSASRPQDRQFILSSKKLLLSDSGFYLCAWTRDSSEQYFGPGTRLTVT.

J is TRBJ2-5 and V is TRBV5-1; a possible D gene is TRBD2 (7 bases). V was cut by 1 base and J by 4 bases, with 14 bases left in between. The germline gives CDR1 SGHRS, CDR2 YFSETQ. The CDR3 has 15 residues. The CDR3 region has the DNA TGCGCCAGCAGCTTGTTTGGGGGCGGGAGAGAGACCCAGTACTTC. This encodes CASSLFGGGRETQYF.

J is TRBJ1-2 and V is TRBV5-4; D unclear. V was shortened by 2 bases and J by 8 bases, with 10 bases between the two germline ends. Germline CDR1 SGHNT, CDR2 YYREEE (reference sequence). The CDR3 has 12 amino acids. CDR3 amino acids: CASSLIQSGYTF. The CDR3 bases are TGTGCCAGCAGCTTAATACAGTCGGGCTACACCTTC.

The chain combines TRBV30 with TRBJ1-2; a weak D match, TRBD1 (5 bases). Between the trimmed V and J ends, which lost 4 bases and 8 bases, there was a span of 8 bases. Germline CDR1 and CDR2: GTSNPN and SVGIG (reference sequence). This CDR3 comprises 10 residues. In nucleotides, the CDR3 is TGTGCCTGGAAGGGGAGCGGCTACACCTTC. The encoded protein is CAWKGSGYTF.

The chain links TRBV7-9 to TRBJ2-4; 7 nucleotides line up with TRBD1. CDR3 length equals 17 residues. In germline, CDR1 is SEHNR, CDR2 FQNEAQ (reference sequence). V lost 5 bases and J lost 0; bases outside the gene matches: 10. The CDR3 reads CASSALSGGIAKNIQYF. The CDR3 DNA sequence: TGTGCCAGCAGCGCTCTATCAGGGGGAATAGCCAAAAACATTCAGTACTTC.